The 2 T cell receptor beta chains in this list originate from one sample, sequenced in a study of T cell changes during pregnancy in multiple sclerosis. Clones were read by immunoSEQ multiplex PCR, and TCRdb kept only the in-frame ones, dropping some. The table has around 45,000 clones, 80% to 95% seen once. Specimen: CD4+ T cells from peripheral blood mononuclear cells, collected before pregnancy. Receptors originate from a female donor with multiple sclerosis, enrolled in a pregnancy study.

This clone was picked up one time. The rearrangement joins TRBV19 to TRBJ1-2; D is perhaps TRBD1 (6 bases). The germline CDR1 and CDR2 sequences are LNHDA and SQIVND (reference sequence). The ends were cut back, 8 bases at V and 4 bases at J, with 20 bases in the middle. The CDR3 runs 15 residues. The DNA for the CDR3 is TGTGCCAGTTCCCAGCAGGGGCGCGGAGGCTATGGCTACACCTTC. Translation gives CASSQQGRGGYGYTF.

A single count supports this clone. The CDR3 spells CASTQGAGGSNQPQHF. The CDR3 region has the DNA TGTGCCAGTACCCAAGGGGCGGGGGGCTCCAATCAGCCCCAGCATTTT. The chain joins TRBV19 to TRBJ1-5; possible D gene TRBD1, 6 bases. The CDR3 covers 16 residues. V gave up 7 bases and J gave up 3 bases, with 19 bases separating them. CDR1 is LNHDA, CDR2 SQIVND, per germline (reference sequence).